The rows below give T cell receptor beta chains drawn from one sample of a study of PD-1 blockade in classical Hodgkin lymphoma. Libraries were prepared by immunoSEQ multiplex PCR; TCRdb keeps only in-frame clonotypes and omits some of them. Among around 40,000 clones, around 80% were seen once, and the ten largest hold around 15%. The specimen comprised peripheral blood mononuclear cells (PBMCs), sampled at baseline. These TCRs come from a human donor with classical Hodgkin lymphoma. CDR3s include the opening cysteine and the closing phenylalanine or tryptophan. Each record gives: J gene, D gene, V gene, CDR3 length, clone size, CDR3 DNA, CDR3 protein. A D gene is named only where the DNA matches it firmly. Some rows have no size entry. The others give once, few or many, or a class for an expanded clone.

>TRBJ1-4|TRBD1|TRBV4-3|16|NA
TGCGCCAGCAGCCTTCTAATCGGGACAGGGGTTGAAAAACTGTTTTTT
CASSLLIGTGVEKLFF
>TRBJ2-1|NA|TRBV5-1|16|NA
TGCGCCAGCAGCGCGACCGGGACTCGCGCCTACAATGAGCAGTTCTTC
CASSATGTRAYNEQFF
>TRBJ2-3|NA|TRBV10-3|14|few
TGTGCCATCAGTGAGTCGCTCGGCAGGGATACGCAGTATTTT
CAISESLGRDTQYF
>TRBJ2-2|TRBD2|TRBV27|15|NA
TGTGCCAGCAACCGACAAGCGGGGGGCGCCGGGGAGCTGTTTTTT
CASNRQAGGAGELFF
>TRBJ2-7|NA|TRBV6-1|14|NA
TGTGCCAGCAGTGGAAGGGGGGCCTCCTACGAGCAGTACTTC
CASSGRGASYEQYF
>TRBJ2-3|NA|TRBV7-2|15|NA
TGTGCCAGCAGCTTCACCGGACTAAACACAGATACGCAGTATTTT
CASSFTGLNTDTQYF
>TRBJ2-7|NA|TRBV6-1|11|NA
TGTGCCAGCAGTTCGGGGAACGAGCAGTACTTC
CASSSGNEQYF
>TRBJ2-7|TRBD1|TRBV7-8|13|NA
TGTGCCAGCAGCCCCGGACAGGATGGCGAGCAGTACTTC
CASSPGQDGEQYF
>TRBJ2-1|TRBD2|TRBV7-9|18|NA
TGTGCCAGCAGCCTGACTAGCGGGGGGAAAAGCTCCTACAATGAGCAGTTCTTC
CASSLTSGGKSSYNEQFF
>TRBJ1-6|NA|TRBV6-5|16|NA
TGTGCCAGCAGTTACTCGCGGAACAGGGATAATTCACCCCTCCACTTT
CASSYSRNRDNSPLHF
>TRBJ2-7|NA|TRBV2|16|few
TGTGCCAGCACTTGGTGGGGGCGGTTCAGCTCCTACGAGCAGTACTTC
CASTWWGRFSSYEQYF
>TRBJ2-7|TRBD1|TRBV4-3|14|NA
TGCGCCAGCAGCGGGGGACAGGGGGCGTACGAGCAGTACTTC
CASSGGQGAYEQYF